This record covers a single T cell receptor (beta chain). Its matching antigen is unknown. This CDR3 spans 17 amino acids. The germline V gene has CDR1 LNHNV and CDR2 YYDKDF (reference sequence). The J segment lost 7 bases and the V segment lost 5 bases, leaving 18 bases of the junction unmatched. These data come from a study of cytomegalovirus exposure and HLA in healthy donors. The overall study: Some 85 million unique TCRs from HLA-typed donors were held in an early data release.

Study-wide points: The authors considered a cluster of highly shared sequence variants likely to be a sequencing artifact.

60 Vbeta and 13 Jbeta primers were used in PCR. Authors' data handling: Per a later analysis, the number of unique TCR beta chains was approximately 80 million, of which 9 million to 14 million were shared. Profiling relied on immunoSEQ multiplex PCR, and the TCRdb table lists in-frame clones only, not all of them. That table gives V, J and clone size, and the DNA gave D and trimming. The sample holds about 130,000 clones, around 81% seen once. The sequencing input was PBMCs. The TCR was taken from a woman between 50 and 59 years old in good health and CMV-seronegative. The chain recombines TRBV15 with TRBJ1-1, with 8 bases identical to TRBD1. CDR3 nucleotides: TGTGCCACCAGCTTACCACAAACAGGGGGGGTGGGGGATGAAGCTTTCTTT. Its protein is CATSLPQTGGVGDEAFF.